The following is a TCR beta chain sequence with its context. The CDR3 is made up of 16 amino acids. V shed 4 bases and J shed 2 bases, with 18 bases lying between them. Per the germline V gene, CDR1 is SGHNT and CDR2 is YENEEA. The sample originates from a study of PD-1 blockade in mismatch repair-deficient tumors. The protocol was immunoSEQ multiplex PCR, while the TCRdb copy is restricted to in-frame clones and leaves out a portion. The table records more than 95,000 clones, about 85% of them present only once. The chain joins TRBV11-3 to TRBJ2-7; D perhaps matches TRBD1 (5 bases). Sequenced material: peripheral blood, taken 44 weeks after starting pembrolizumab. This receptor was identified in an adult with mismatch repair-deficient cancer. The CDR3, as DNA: TGTGCCAGCAGCTACCCACGGAACAGGCATCCCTACGAGCAGTACTTC. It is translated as CASSYPRNRHPYEQYF.